A selection of T cell receptor beta chains follows, all from one sample in a study of blood T cell repertoires in COVID-19. TCRdb's table, derived via immunoSEQ multiplex PCR, lists solely in-frame clones and lacks some. The sample consists of about 180,000 clones, 65% to 90% of them appearing once. The sequencing sample was made of peripheral blood. Receptors originate from a man between 50 and 59 years old with active or convalescent COVID-19. Both conserved end residues are part of each CDR3. Fields, in order: V gene, clone size, J gene, D gene, CDR3 DNA, CDR3 protein. D genes are given only for firm matches. Some rows have no size entry. The others give once, few or many, or a class for an expanded clone.

>TRBV25-1|-|TRBJ1-1|TRBD1
TGTGCCAGCCGGGACAGCTACACTGAAGCTTTCTTT
CASRDSYTEAFF
>TRBV4-2|-|TRBJ1-4|-
TGTGCCAGCAGCCAAGATTCCCAGACAACTAATGAAAAACTGTTTTTT
CASSQDSQTTNEKLFF
>TRBV23-1|-|TRBJ1-5|-
TGCGCCAGCAGTCCACCGAGGCCCCAGCATTTT
CASSPPRPQHF
>TRBV7-7|once|TRBJ2-3|-
TGTGCCAGCAGCTCTACAGGGTTGATGGATACGCAGTATTTT
CASSSTGLMDTQYF
>TRBV30|-|TRBJ1-3|-
TGTGCCTGGTTACCACTCGCAGGGGTAGCGGGAAACACCATATATTTT
CAWLPLAGVAGNTIYF
>TRBV7-6|-|TRBJ2-7|-
TGTGCCAGCAGCTTAGCGGTGACGGTTGGGGCCCCCCCCTACGAGCAGTACTTC
CASSLAVTVGAPPYEQYF
>TRBV4-2|-|TRBJ1-4|-
TGTGCCAGCAGCCAATCGTTCAGCGGCGGGGAAAAACTGTTTTTT
CASSQSFSGGEKLFF
>TRBV6-5|once|TRBJ1-5|TRBD1
TGTGCCAGTAGGGGACAGGGCAATCAGCCCCAGCATTTT
CASRGQGNQPQHF
>TRBV7-3|-|TRBJ2-5|-
TGTGCCAGCAGCTCACTCGGGATTGGGGAGACCCAGTACTTC
CASSSLGIGETQYF
>TRBV7-2|few|TRBJ1-2|-
TGTGCCAGCAGCTTAGGGCAGGGGAGTTCGTATGGCTACACCTTC
CASSLGQGSSYGYTF
>TRBV5-1|-|TRBJ1-2|TRBD1
TGCGCCAGCAGCTTTAATCCGGGACAGGGGGACTATGGCTACACCTTC
CASSFNPGQGDYGYTF
>TRBV7-2|once|TRBJ1-2|TRBD1
TGTGCCAGCACCCCGACAGGGCCATCCTCTAATTATGGCTACACCTTC
CASTPTGPSSNYGYTF
>TRBV30|-|TRBJ1-4|-
TGTGCCTGGAGCCAGGCCCCAACTAATGAAAAACTGTTTTTT
CAWSQAPTNEKLFF
>TRBV6-5|-|TRBJ1-6|TRBD1
TGTGCCAGCACAAAGACAGGGGGCTTTTCACCCCTCCACTTT
CASTKTGGFSPLHF
>TRBV10-3|few|TRBJ1-1|TRBD1
TGTGCCACCCAGGGGGACAGGGGGCGGGTGAACACTGAAGCTTTCTTT
CATQGDRGRVNTEAFF
>TRBV5-4|once|TRBJ1-6|TRBD1
TGTGCCAGCAGCGCACCGGGACAGGGTCGCTCACCCCTCCACTTT
CASSAPGQGRSPLHF
>TRBV25-1|-|TRBJ1-2|-
TGTGCCAGCAGTGAACAGACGGGACACATCTATGGCTACACCTTC
CASSEQTGHIYGYTF
>TRBV14|few|TRBJ1-2|-
TGTGCCAGCAGCCGACAGAGTAACTATGGCTACACCTTC
CASSRQSNYGYTF
>TRBV19|-|TRBJ2-3|-
TGTGCCAGTAGTACAGGGGTTGGGGGATCCACAGATACGCAGTATTTT
CASSTGVGGSTDTQYF
>TRBV3-1/TRBV3-2|-|TRBJ1-5|TRBD1
TGTGCCAGCAGCCAAGGACAGGGGGCTGGGCAGCCCCAGCATTTT
CASSQGQGAGQPQHF
>TRBV6-5|-|TRBJ2-7|-
TGTGCCAGTACGAAAACGGGAGAATACGAGCAGTACTTC
CASTKTGEYEQYF
>TRBV5-6|-|TRBJ1-2|-
TGTGCCAGCAGCTTGGCCACCGGGACAAACTATTTC
CASSLATGTNYF
>TRBV5-6|-|TRBJ2-7|TRBD2
TGTGCCAGCAGCTTGGGGACTAGCGGGGACTACGAGCAGTACTTC
CASSLGTSGDYEQYF
>TRBV5-1|-|TRBJ1-1|-
TGCGCCAGCAGCTTGGGCAGAACTGAAGCTTTCTTT
CASSLGRTEAFF
>TRBV6-5|once|TRBJ1-1|-
TGTGCCAGCAAAAGAGGGAACACTGAAGCTTTCTTT
CASKRGNTEAFF
>TRBV4-1|-|TRBJ1-3|-
TGCGCCAGCAGCCAAGCCCACAGGGCTGGAAACACCATATATTTT
CASSQAHRAGNTIYF
>TRBV18|-|TRBJ2-2|-
TGTGCCAGCTCACCACCGAGTAAGACCGGGGAGCTGTTTTTT
CASSPPSKTGELFF